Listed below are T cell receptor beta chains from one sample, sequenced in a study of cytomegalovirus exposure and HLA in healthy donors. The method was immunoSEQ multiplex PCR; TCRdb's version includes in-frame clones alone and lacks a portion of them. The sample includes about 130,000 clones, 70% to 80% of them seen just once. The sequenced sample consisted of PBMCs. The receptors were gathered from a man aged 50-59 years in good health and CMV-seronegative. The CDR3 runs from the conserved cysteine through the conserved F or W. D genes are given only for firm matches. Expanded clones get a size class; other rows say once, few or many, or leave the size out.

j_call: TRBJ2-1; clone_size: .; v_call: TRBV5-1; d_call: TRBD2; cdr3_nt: TGCGCCAGCAATGCGGGAGGGGTCAATGAGCAGTTCTTC; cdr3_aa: CASNAGGVNEQFF
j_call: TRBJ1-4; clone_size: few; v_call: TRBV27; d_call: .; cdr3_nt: TGTGCCAGCAGCTCTTATGGGGCAGGAAATAATGAAAAACTGTTTTTT; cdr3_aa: CASSSYGAGNNEKLFF
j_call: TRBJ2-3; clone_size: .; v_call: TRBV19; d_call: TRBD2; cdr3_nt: TGTGCCAGTAGTGTAACCAGGGGACCTAAGACTAGCGCGAGGAGGAACAGAGATACGCAGTATTTT; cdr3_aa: CASSVTRGPKTSARRNRDTQYF
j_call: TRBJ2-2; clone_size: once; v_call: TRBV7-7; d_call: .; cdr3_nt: TGTGCTAGCAGCTTAGAGGGCGGGTCTGGGGAGCTGTTTTTT; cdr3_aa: CASSLEGGSGELFF
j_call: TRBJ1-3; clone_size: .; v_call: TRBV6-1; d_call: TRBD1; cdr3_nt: TGTGCCAGCAGAAGGGACAGGAGCTCTGGAAACACCATATATTTT; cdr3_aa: CASRRDRSSGNTIYF
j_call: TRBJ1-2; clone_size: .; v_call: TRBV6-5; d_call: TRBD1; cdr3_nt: TGTGCCAGCAGCCGTTCAGGGGGCCTCTATGGCTACACCTTC; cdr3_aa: CASSRSGGLYGYTF
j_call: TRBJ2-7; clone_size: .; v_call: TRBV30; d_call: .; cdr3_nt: TGTGCCTGGAGTGTAGGGAGTTCTCCTGCCGACGAGCAGTACTTC; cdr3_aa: CAWSVGSSPADEQYF
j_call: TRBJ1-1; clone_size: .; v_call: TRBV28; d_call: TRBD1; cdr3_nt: TGTGCCAGCTCAATCGGGGACAGAATTATGAACACTGAAGCTTTCTTT; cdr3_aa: CASSIGDRIMNTEAFF
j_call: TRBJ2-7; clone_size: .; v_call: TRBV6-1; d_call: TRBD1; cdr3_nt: TGTGCCAGCAGTAGGGACAGCTACGAGCAGTACTTC; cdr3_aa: CASSRDSYEQYF
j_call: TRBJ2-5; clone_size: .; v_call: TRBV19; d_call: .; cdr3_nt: TGTGCCAGTAGTGCCCGGGATTTTATGTACCAAGAGACCCAGTACTTC; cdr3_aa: CASSARDFMYQETQYF
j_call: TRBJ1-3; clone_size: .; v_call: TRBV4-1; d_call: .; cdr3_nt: TGCGCCAGCAGTCCGACAGGCTCTGGAAACACCATATATTTT; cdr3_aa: CASSPTGSGNTIYF
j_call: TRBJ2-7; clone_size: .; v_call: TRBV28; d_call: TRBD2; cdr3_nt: TGTGCCAGCAGTTCGCCGGGACTAGCGGGAGGGAAGGGCGAGCAGTACTTC; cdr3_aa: CASSSPGLAGGKGEQYF
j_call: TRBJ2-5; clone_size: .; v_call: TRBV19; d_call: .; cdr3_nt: TGTGCCAGTATGCCCGGGGGCCAAGAGACCCAGTACTTC; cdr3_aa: CASMPGGQETQYF
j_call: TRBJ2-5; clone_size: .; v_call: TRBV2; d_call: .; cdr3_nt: TGTGCCAGCAGTCAAAACCAAGAGACCCAGTACTTC; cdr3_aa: CASSQNQETQYF
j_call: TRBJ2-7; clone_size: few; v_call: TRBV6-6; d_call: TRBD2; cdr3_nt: TGTGCCAGCAGTCCTAGCGGGAGGGCCTACGAGCAGTACTTC; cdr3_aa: CASSPSGRAYEQYF
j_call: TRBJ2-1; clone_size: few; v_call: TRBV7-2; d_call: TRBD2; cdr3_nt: TGTGCCAGCAGCTTTGCGAGCGGGAGCTCCTACAATGAGCAGTTCTTC; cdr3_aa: CASSFASGSSYNEQFF
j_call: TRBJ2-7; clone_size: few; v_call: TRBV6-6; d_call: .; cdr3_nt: TGTGCCAGCAGTTCCCTAGAGTTCGGGGAGCAGTACTTC; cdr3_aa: CASSSLEFGEQYF
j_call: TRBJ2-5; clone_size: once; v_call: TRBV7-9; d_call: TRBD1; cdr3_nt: TGTGCCAGCAGGCAACAGGGGCAAGAGACCCAGTACTTC; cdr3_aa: CASRQQGQETQYF
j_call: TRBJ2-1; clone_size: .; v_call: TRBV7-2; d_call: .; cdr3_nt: TGTGCCAGCAGTTCACATACCGGGTCCCCAAATGAGCAGTTCTTC; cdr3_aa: CASSSHTGSPNEQFF
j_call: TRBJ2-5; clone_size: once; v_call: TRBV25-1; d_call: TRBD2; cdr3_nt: TGTGCCAGCAGTGACAGCGGGAGGGTCCAAGAGACCCAGTACTTC; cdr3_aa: CASSDSGRVQETQYF
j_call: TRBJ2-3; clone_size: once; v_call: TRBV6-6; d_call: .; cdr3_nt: TGTGCCAGCAGGCCGGGCACAGATACGCAGTATTTT; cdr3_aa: CASRPGTDTQYF
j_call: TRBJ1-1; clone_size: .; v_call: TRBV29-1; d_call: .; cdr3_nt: TGCAGCTCTGGCGGGGACACTGAAGCTTTCTTT; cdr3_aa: CSSGGDTEAFF
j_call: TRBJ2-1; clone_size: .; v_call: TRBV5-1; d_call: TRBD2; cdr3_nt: TGCGCCAGCAGCCAACGGACTAGCGGGAGCGGGAATGAGCAGTTCTTC; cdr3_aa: CASSQRTSGSGNEQFF
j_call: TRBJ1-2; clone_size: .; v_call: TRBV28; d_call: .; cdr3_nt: TGTGCCAGCAGAACCCAGGGGAGCTATGGCTACACCTTC; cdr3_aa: CASRTQGSYGYTF
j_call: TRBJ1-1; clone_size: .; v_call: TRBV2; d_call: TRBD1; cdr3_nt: TGTGCCAGCAGTACTGGACAGGGTATCGCTGAAGCTTTCTTT; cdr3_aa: CASSTGQGIAEAFF
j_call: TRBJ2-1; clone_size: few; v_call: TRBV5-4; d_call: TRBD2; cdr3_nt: TGTGCCAGCAGCCCCGGGACTAGCGGGAGACGGGACAATGAGCAGTTCTTC; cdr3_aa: CASSPGTSGRRDNEQFF
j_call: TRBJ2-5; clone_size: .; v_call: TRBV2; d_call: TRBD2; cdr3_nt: TGTGCCACCCATCCCTTTGGCGGGAGGGTGGAGACCCAGTACTTC; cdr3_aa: CATHPFGGRVETQYF
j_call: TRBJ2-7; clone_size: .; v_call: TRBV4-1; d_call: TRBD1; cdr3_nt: TGCGCCAGCAGCCAGGGACAGGATACCTCCTACGAGCAGTACTTC; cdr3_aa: CASSQGQDTSYEQYF
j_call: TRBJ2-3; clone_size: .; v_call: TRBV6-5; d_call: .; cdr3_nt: TGTGCCAGCAGCCGTGACAGGTACACAGATACGCAGTATTTT; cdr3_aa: CASSRDRYTDTQYF
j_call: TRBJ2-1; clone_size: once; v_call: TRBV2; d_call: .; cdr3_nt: TGTGCCACCCAAATCGGGACAAACCTTTACAATGAGCAGTTCTTC; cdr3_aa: CATQIGTNLYNEQFF
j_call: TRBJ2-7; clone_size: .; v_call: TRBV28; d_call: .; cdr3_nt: TGTGCCAGCGGGAGGATAGGGTACGAGCAGTACTTC; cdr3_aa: CASGRIGYEQYF
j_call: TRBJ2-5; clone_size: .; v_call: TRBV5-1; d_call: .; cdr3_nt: TGCGCCAGCAGCCGAACAGGGGAGACCCAGTACTTC; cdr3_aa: CASSRTGETQYF
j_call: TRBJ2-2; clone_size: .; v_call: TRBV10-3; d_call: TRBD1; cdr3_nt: TGTGCCATCAGTCGGACAGGCGGGGAGCTGTTTTTT; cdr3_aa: CAISRTGGELFF
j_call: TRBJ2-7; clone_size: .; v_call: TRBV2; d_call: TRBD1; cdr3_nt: TGTGCCAGCATGGAGGACAGGGGTTGGTACGAGCAGTACTTC; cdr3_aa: CASMEDRGWYEQYF
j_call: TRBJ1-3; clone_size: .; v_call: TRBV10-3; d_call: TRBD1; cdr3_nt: TGTGCCATCAGTGAACCTACAGGGGGTAACACCATATATTTT; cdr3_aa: CAISEPTGGNTIYF
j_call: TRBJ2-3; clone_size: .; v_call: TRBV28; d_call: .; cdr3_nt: TGTGCCAGCAGTTTAGGACAGCCAGATACGCAGTATTTT; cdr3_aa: CASSLGQPDTQYF
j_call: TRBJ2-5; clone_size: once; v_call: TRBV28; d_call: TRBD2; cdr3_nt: TGTGCCAGCAGTGAATCCCTAATGAGCGGGAGGCGGCAAGAGACCCAGTACTTC; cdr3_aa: CASSESLMSGRRQETQYF
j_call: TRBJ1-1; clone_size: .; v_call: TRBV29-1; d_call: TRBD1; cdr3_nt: TGCAGCGCGGACAGGGGGCAAAGCACTGAAGCTTTCTTT; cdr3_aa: CSADRGQSTEAFF
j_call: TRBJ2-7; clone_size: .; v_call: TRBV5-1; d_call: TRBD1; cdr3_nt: TGCGCCAGCAGCTTGAGGGGGACAGCTTCCTACGAGCAGTACTTC; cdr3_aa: CASSLRGTASYEQYF
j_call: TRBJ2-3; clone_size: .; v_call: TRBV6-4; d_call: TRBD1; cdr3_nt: TGTGCCAGCGGGCAAACGGGACAGGGAGCAGATACGCAGTATTTT; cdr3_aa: CASGQTGQGADTQYF
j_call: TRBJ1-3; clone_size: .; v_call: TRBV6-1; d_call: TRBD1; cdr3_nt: TGTGCCAGCAGTGAAAAGGGACAGGGTTCTGGAAACACCATATATTTT; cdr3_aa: CASSEKGQGSGNTIYF
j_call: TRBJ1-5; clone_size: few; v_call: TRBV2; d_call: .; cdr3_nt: TGTGCCAGCAAGTACGGGGGAGGTCAGCCCCAGCATTTT; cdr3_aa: CASKYGGGQPQHF
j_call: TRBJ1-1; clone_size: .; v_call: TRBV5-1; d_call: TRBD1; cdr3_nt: TGCGCCAGCAGCTCAGGGACAGGGGGGACTGAAGCTTTCTTT; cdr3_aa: CASSSGTGGTEAFF
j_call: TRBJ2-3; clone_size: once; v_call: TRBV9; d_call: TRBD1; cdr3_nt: TGTGCCAGCAGTTTTAATCATGGACAGGGGATGGATACGCAGTATTTT; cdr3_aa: CASSFNHGQGMDTQYF
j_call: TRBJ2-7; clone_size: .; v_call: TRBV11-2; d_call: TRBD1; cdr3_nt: TGTGCCAGCAGCTTAGAAAGGACAGGGGGCGAGCAGTACTTC; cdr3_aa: CASSLERTGGEQYF
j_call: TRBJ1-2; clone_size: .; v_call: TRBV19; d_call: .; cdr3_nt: TGTGCCAGTAGTCTCCTCGGAGGTGGCTATGGCTACACCTTC; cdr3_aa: CASSLLGGGYGYTF
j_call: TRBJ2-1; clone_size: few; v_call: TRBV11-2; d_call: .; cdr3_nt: TGTGCCAGCAGGCGGGGGCTTGGCGGGAAATACAATGAGCAGTTCTTC; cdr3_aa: CASRRGLGGKYNEQFF
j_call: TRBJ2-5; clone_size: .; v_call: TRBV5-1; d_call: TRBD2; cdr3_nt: TGCGCCAGCAGCTCGGTAGGGGGCAGGGGAACTAGCGGGATATACCAAGAGACCCAGTACTTC; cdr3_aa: CASSSVGGRGTSGIYQETQYF
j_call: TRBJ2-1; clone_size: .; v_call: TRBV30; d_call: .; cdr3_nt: TGTGCCTGGACAGGGGTGTTAGGCAATGGTGAGCAGTTCTTC; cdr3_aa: CAWTGVLGNGEQFF
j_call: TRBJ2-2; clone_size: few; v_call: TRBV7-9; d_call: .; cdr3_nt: TGTGCCAGCAGCTCAGCCCGTGAGCTGTTTTTT; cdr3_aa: CASSSARELFF
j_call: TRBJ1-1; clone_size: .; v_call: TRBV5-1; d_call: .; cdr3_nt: TGCGCCAGCAGCCCCGAGGGGAGGTACACTGAAGCTTTCTTT; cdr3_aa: CASSPEGRYTEAFF